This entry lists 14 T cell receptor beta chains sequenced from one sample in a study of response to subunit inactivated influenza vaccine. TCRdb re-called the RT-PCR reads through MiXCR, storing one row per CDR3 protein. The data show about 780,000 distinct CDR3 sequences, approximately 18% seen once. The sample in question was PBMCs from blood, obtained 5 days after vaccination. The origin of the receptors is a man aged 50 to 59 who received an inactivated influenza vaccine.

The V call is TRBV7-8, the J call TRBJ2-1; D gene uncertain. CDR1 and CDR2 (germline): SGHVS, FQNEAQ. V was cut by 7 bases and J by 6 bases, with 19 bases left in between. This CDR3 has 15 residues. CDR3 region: CASTLGVSGFNEQFF. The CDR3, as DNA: TGTGCCAGCACTCTTGGCGTCTCAGGTTTCAATGAGCAGTTCTTC.

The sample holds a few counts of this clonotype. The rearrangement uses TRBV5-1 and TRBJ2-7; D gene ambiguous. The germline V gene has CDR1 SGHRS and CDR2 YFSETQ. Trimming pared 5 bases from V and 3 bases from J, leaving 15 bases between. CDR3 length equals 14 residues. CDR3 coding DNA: TGCGCCAGCAGTCGCAGCTTGCAGTTCTACGAGCAGTACTTC. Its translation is CASSRSLQFYEQYF.

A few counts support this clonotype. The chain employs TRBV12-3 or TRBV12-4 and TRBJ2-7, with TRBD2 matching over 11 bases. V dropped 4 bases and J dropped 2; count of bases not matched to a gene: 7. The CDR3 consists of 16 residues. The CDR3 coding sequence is TGTGCCAGCAGTTCTAGCGGGGGGACATCCGCCTACGAGCAGTACTTC. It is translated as CASSSSGGTSAYEQYF.

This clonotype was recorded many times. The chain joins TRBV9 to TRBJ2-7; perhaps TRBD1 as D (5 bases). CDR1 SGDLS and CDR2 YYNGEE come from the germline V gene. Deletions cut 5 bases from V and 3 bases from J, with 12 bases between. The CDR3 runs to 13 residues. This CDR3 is CASSPRTNYEQYF. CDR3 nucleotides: TGTGCCAGCAGTCCCCGGACAAACTACGAGCAGTACTTC.

This CDR3 reads CASSPHLGAGELFF. CDR3 bases: TGCGCCAGCAGCCCCCATCTAGGGGCCGGGGAGCTGTTTTTT. The J gene is TRBJ2-2, the V gene TRBV4-3; maybe TRBD1 (5 bases). The CDR3 has 14 amino acids. V dropped 4 bases and J dropped 6 bases, with 12 bases sitting between them. Germline V CDR1 and CDR2: LGHNA, YSLEER.

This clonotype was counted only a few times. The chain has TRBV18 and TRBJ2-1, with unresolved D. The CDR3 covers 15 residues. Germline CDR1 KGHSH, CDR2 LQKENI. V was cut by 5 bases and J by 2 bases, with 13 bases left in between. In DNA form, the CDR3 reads TGTGCCAGCTCATCCGGGTCTAACCCCTACAATGAGCAGTTCTTC. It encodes CASSSGSNPYNEQFF.

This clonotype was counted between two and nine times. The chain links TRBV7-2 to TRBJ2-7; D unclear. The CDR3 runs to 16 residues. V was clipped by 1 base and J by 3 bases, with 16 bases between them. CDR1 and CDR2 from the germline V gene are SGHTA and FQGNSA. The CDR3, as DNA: TGTGCCAGCAGCTTAGGAGGACCAGCAAATGGCTACGAGCAGTACTTC. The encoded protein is CASSLGGPANGYEQYF.

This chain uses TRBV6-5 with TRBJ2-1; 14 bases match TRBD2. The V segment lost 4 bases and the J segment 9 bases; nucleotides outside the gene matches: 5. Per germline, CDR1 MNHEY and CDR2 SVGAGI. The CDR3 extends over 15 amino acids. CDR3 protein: CASSSGTSGGGEQFF. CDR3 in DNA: TGTGCCAGCAGTTCCGGGACTAGCGGGGGTGGTGAGCAGTTCTTC.

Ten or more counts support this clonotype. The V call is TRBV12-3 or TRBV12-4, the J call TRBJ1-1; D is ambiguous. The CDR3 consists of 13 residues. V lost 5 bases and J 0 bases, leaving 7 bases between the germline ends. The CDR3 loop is CASSATVNTEAFF. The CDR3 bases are TGTGCCAGCAGTGCAACGGTGAACACTGAAGCTTTCTTT.

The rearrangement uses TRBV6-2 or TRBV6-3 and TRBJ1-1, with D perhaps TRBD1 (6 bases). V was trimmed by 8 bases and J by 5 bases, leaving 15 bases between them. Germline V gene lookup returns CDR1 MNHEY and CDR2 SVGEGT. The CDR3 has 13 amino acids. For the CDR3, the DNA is TGTGCCAGCCTCCGACGGGACACAACTGAAGCTTTCTTT. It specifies CASLRRDTTEAFF.

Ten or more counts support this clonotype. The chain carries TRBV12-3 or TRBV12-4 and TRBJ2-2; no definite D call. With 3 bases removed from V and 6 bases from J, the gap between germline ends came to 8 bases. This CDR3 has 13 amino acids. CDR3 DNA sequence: TGTGCCAGCAGTTTGGGTAGCTCCGGGGAGCTGTTTTTT. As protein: CASSLGSSGELFF.

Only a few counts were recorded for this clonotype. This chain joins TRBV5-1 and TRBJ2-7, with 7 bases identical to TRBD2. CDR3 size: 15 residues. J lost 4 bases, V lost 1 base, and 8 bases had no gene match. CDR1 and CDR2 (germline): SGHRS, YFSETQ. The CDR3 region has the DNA TGCGCCAGCAGCTTGTTTATGGGAGGGAAGTACGAGCAGTACTTC. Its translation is CASSLFMGGKYEQYF.

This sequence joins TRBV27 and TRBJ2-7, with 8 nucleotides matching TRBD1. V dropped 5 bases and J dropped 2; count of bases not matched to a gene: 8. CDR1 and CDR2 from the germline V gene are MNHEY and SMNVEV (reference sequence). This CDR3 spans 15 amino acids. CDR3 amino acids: CASSPDRGGPYEQYF. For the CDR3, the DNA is TGTGCCAGCAGTCCTGACAGGGGTGGCCCCTACGAGCAGTACTTC.

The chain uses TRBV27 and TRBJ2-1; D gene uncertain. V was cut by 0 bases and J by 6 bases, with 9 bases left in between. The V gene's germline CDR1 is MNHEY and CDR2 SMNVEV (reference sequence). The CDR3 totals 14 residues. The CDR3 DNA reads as TGTGCCAGCAGTTTATCCCCCCAGAGCAATGAGCAGTTCTTC. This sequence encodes CASSLSPQSNEQFF.